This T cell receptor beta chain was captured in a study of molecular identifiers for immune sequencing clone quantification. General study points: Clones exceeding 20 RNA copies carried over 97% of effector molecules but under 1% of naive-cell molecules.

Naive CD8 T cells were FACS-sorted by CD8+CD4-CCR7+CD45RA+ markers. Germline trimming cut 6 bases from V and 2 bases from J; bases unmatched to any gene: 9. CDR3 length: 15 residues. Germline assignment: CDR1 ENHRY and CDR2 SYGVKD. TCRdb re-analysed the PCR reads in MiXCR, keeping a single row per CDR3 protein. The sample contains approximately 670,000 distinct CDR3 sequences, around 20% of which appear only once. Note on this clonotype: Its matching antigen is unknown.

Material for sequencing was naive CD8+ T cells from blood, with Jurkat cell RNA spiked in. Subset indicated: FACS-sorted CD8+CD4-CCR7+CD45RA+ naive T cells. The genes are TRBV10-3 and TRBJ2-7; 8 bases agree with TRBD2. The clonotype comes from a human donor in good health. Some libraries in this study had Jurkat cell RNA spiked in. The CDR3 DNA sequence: TGTGCCATCAGAGACAGCGGGGGCCCTACCTACGAGCAGTACTTC. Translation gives CAIRDSGGPTYEQYF.